A single sample gave rise to the 8 T cell receptor beta chains below, sequenced in a study of beta chain features in type 1 diabetes. Study-level points and caveats: Shortening that was moderate but significant affected the TCRB CDR3s of Type 1 diabetes patients in all four CD4+ subsets.

The investigators reverse transcribed all of the isolated RNA, so they sequenced expressed TCRB transcripts. Profiled with immunoSEQ multiplex PCR; TCRdb holds only in-frame clones, not every one. This table has about 170,000 clones, around 8% appearing once. Their antigen targets remain unknown. The sample consisted of central memory CD4+ T cells from blood. These receptors were collected from a woman between 40 and 55 years old with type 1 diabetes.

This clone was seen a handful of times. This chain joins TRBV18 and TRBJ2-7, with D perhaps matching TRBD1 (6 bases). Germline-derived CDR1 and CDR2 are KGHSH and LQKENI. Trimming removed 3 bases from V and 4 bases from J, with 19 bases in between. The CDR3 sequence is 16 residues long. The CDR3 sequence: CASSPGTQGLRYEQYF. In nucleotides, the CDR3 is TGTGCCAGCTCACCGGGGACACAGGGTTTGAGATACGAGCAGTACTTC.

This clone was recorded a few times. The chain links TRBV9 to TRBJ1-2; D remains unclear. Trimming pared 5 bases from V and 0 bases from J, leaving 11 bases between. Germline-derived CDR1 and CDR2 are SGDLS and YYNGEE. CDR3 length: 14 residues. The CDR3 DNA reads TGTGCCAGCAGTACAGACGGATCTAACTATGGCTACACCTTC. Its protein product is CASSTDGSNYGYTF.

The chain uses TRBV7-6 and TRBJ2-5; 15 bases are a match to TRBD2. Germline CDR1 and CDR2: SGHVS and FNYEAQ. Trimming at V came to 5 bases and at J to 5 bases, leaving 9 bases not matched to a gene. This CDR3 comprises 17 residues. CDR3 amino acids: CASSLGLAGGPWETQYF. CDR3 DNA sequence: TGTGCCAGCAGCCTAGGACTAGCGGGGGGGCCTTGGGAGACCCAGTACTTC.

This clone was detected a few times. This sequence joins TRBV28 and TRBJ1-5; maybe TRBD1 (5 bases). Germline V gene lookup returns CDR1 MDHEN and CDR2 SYDVKM. This CDR3 contains 15 residues. V was trimmed by 6 bases and J by 4 bases, leaving 16 bases between them. The CDR3 nucleotides are TGTGCCAGCAGGACGCCGGGACTGACTAATCAGCCCCAGCATTTT. It translates to CASRTPGLTNQPQHF.

This clone has more than one count but fewer than ten. This rearrangement joins TRBV18 to TRBJ1-2; D is unclear. This CDR3 contains 14 residues. Per the germline V gene, CDR1 is KGHSH and CDR2 is LQKENI. With 5 bases removed from V and 5 bases from J, the gap between germline ends came to 15 bases. The DNA of the CDR3 is TGTGCCAGCTCAGGAGGTGCGACGGAATATGGCTACACCTTC. Its translation: CASSGGATEYGYTF.

This clone has just a few counts. The chain joins TRBV28 to TRBJ2-3; tentatively, D is TRBD2 (5 bases). CDR1 is MDHEN, CDR2 SYDVKM, per germline. Trimming pared 6 bases from V and 5 bases from J, leaving 9 bases between. The CDR3 loop spans 12 amino acids. This CDR3 is CASRRGRDTQYF. The CDR3, as DNA: TGTGCCAGCAGACGAGGGAGAGATACGCAGTATTTT.

This clone has only a few counts. The V call is TRBV7-9, the J call TRBJ2-7; 7 bases align to TRBD2. Germline V CDR1 and CDR2: SEHNR, FQNEAQ (reference sequence). V gave up 5 bases and J gave up 5 bases; unmatched junction bases: 18. This CDR3 is 17 amino acids long. CDR3 amino acids: CASSQMVGLGGADEQYF. Written as DNA, the CDR3 is TGTGCCAGCAGCCAGATGGTCGGCCTGGGAGGGGCTGACGAGCAGTACTTC.

This clone has more than one count but fewer than ten. CDR3 amino acids: CASSLRGGQRWNEQFF. The CDR3 nucleotides read TGCGCCAGCAGCCTACGGGGGGGACAGAGGTGGAATGAGCAGTTCTTC. The chain combines TRBV4-3 with TRBJ2-1, with D possibly being TRBD2 (8 bases). The V and J ends lost 4 bases and 7 bases respectively, with 20 bases between them. In germline, CDR1 is LGHNA, CDR2 YSLEER. The CDR3 has 16 amino acids.